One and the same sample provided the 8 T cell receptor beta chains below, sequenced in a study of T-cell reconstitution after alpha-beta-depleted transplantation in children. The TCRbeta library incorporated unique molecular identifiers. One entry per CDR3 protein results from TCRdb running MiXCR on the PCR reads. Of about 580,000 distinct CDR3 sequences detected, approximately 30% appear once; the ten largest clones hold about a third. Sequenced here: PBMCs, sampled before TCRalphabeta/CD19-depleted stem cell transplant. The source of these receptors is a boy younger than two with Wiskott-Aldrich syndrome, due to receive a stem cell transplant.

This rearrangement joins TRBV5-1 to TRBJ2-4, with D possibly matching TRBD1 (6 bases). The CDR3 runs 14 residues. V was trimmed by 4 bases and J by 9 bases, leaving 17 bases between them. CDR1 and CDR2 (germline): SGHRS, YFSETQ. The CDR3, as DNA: TGCGCCAGCAGCACCGGGACACCCGAGGTCATTCAGTACTTC. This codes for CASSTGTPEVIQYF.

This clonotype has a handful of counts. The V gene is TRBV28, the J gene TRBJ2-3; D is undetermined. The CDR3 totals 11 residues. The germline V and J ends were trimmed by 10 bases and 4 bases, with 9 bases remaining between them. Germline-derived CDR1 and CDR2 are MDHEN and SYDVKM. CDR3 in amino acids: CAITLADTQYF. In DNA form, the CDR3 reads TGTGCCATCACCTTGGCAGATACGCAGTATTTT.

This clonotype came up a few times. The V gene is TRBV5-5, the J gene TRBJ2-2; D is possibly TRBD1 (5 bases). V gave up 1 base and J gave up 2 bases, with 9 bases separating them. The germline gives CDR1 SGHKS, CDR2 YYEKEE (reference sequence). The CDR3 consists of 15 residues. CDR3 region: CASSLHDSNTGELFF. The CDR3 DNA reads TGTGCCAGCAGCTTGCATGACAGCAACACCGGGGAGCTGTTTTTT.

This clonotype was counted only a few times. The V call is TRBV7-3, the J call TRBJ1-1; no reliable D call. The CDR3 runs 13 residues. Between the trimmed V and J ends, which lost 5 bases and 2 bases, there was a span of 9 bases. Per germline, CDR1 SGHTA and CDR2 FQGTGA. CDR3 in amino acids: CASSQEGNTEAFF. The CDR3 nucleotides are TGTGCCAGCAGCCAGGAGGGCAACACTGAAGCTTTCTTT.

In nucleotides, the CDR3 is TGTGCCAGCTCACAAAGACGAGACAATCAGCCCCAGCATTTT. It codes for CASSQRRDNQPQHF. The chain carries TRBV18 and TRBJ1-5; D is unresolved. Germline V gene sequence: CDR1 KGHSH, CDR2 LQKENI. V shed 4 bases and J shed 3 bases, with 10 bases lying between them. This CDR3 region has 14 residues.

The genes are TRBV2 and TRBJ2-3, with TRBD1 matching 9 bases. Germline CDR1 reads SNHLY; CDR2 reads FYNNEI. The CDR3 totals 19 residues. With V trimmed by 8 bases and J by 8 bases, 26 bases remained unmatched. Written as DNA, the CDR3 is TGTGCCAGCTGTCGCCGGGACAGGGAACCATCGAAAATTGGTGCTACGCAGTATTTT. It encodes CASCRRDREPSKIGATQYF.

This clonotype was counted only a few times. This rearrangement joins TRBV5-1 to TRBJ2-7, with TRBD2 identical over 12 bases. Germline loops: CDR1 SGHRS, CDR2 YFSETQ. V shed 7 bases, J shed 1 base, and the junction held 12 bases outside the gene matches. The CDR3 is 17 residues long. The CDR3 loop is CASSNWLAGGVSYEQYF. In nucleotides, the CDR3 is TGCGCCAGCTCTAACTGGCTAGCGGGAGGGGTATCCTACGAGCAGTACTTC.

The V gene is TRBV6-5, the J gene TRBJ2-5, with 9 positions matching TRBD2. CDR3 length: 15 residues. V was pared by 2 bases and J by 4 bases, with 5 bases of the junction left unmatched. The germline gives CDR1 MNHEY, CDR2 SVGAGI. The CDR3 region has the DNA TGTGCCAGCAGTTACGTCGGCGGGAGGGTAGAGACCCAGTACTTC. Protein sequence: CASSYVGGRVETQYF.